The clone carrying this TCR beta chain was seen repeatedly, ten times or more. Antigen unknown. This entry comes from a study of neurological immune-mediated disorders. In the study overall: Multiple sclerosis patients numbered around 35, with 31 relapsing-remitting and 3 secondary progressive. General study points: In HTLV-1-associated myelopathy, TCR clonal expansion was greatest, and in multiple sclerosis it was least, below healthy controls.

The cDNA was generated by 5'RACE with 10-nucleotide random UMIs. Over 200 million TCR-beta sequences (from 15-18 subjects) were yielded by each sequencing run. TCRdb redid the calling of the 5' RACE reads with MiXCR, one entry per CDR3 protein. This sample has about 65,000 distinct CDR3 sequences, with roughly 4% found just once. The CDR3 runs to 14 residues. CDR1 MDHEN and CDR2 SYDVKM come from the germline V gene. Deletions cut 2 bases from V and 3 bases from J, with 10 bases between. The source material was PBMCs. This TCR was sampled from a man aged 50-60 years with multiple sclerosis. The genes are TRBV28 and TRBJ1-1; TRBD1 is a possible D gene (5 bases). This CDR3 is CASSLPAGYTEAFF. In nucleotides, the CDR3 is TGTGCCAGCAGTTTACCGGCAGGGTACACTGAAGCTTTCTTT.